Listed here are 21 T cell receptor beta chains from one sample, sequenced in a study of T-cell memory formation after mild COVID-19. TCRdb independently ran MiXCR on the 5' RACE reads; one entry per CDR3 protein. The data contain 110,000 to 150,000 distinct CDR3 sequences, 25% of them singletons. Sequencing input: PBMCs or a T cell subset sorted from them (not recorded which). These TCRs come from an adult woman who had mild COVID-19 (a few samples of this study predate the infection). Cell type and time point are not known.

The gene calls are TRBV24-1 and TRBJ1-5, with D uncertain. Trimming shortened V by 6 bases and J by 3 bases, and 11 bases separated the two germline ends. The length of the CDR3 is 14 residues. Germline loops: CDR1 KGHDR, CDR2 SFDVKD. CDR3 sequence: CATSWGYDNQPQHF. CDR3 DNA sequence: TGTGCCACCAGTTGGGGATATGACAATCAGCCCCAGCATTTT.

This rearrangement joins TRBV19 to TRBJ2-1, with D perhaps being TRBD1 or TRBD2 (6 bases each). Germline-derived CDR1 and CDR2 are LNHDA and SQIVND (reference sequence). Trimming took 1 base from V and 9 from J, leaving 10 bases between them. There are 13 residues in the CDR3. CDR3 region: CASSIAGAGEQFF. The CDR3, as DNA: TGTGCCAGTAGTATAGCGGGGGCTGGTGAGCAGTTCTTC.

The CDR3, as DNA: TGTGCCACCCGGGACAGGGGGTATGGTGAGCAGTTCTTC. Protein product: CATRDRGYGEQFF. The chain uses TRBV24-1 and TRBJ2-1; 11 nucleotides agree with TRBD1. With 9 bases clipped from V and 9 bases from J, the junction kept 6 bases outside the gene matches. Germline V lookup: CDR1 KGHDR, CDR2 SFDVKD. The CDR3 sequence is 13 residues long.

This clonotype appeared once. CDR3 nucleotide sequence: TGTGCCAGCAGTTACTCGATCAGCGGGGCCAACAATGAGCAGTTCTTC. Translation gives CASSYSISGANNEQFF. The chain couples TRBV6-6 to TRBJ2-1; 7 bases match TRBD2. This CDR3 has 16 residues. V lost 0 bases, J lost 5 bases, and 7 bases stayed unmatched. CDR1 is MNHNY and CDR2 is SVGAGI in the germline V gene (reference sequence).

This clonotype turned up a few times. V and J are TRBV20-1 and TRBJ1-2; 10 nucleotides match TRBD1. The CDR3 totals 13 residues. CDR1 and CDR2 from the germline V gene are DFQATT and SNEGSKA (reference sequence). Trimming took 6 bases from V and 3 from J; bases not matched to a gene: 4. The CDR3 sequence: CSARTGGDYGYTF. The CDR3 region has the DNA TGCAGTGCCAGGACAGGGGGGGACTATGGCTACACCTTC.

The chain recombines TRBV6-2 or TRBV6-3 with TRBJ1-1, with 7 bases lining up with TRBD1. This CDR3 is 14 amino acids long. Unmatched junction bases numbered 3, after V lost 2 bases and J lost 3 bases. The V gene's germline CDR1 is MNHEY and CDR2 SVGEGT. The CDR3, as DNA: TGTGCCAGCAGTTACGGGCAGGGGGACACTGAAGCTTTCTTT. Its protein product is CASSYGQGDTEAFF.

This clonotype has just a few counts. J is TRBJ1-2 and V is TRBV6-1, with D uncertain. V was cut by 3 bases and J by 7 bases, with 15 bases left in between. The CDR3 sequence is 14 residues long. Germline assignment: CDR1 MNHNS and CDR2 SASEGT. The CDR3 is CASSDSDLSGGYTF. CDR3 DNA: TGTGCCAGCAGTGATTCGGATCTTTCGGGTGGCTACACCTTC.

The table lists this clonotype with a few counts. V and J are TRBV2 and TRBJ2-7, with D possibly called TRBD1 or TRBD2 (5 bases each). V lost 7 bases to trimming and J lost 4 bases, with 17 bases between them. Germline values: CDR1 SNHLY, CDR2 FYNNEI. CDR3 length: 14 residues. CDR3 bases: TGTGCCAGCATGAACGAATGGGGGTCATACGAGCAGTACTTC. This translates into CASMNEWGSYEQYF.

This clonotype was counted between two and nine times. The rearrangement links TRBV4-1 to TRBJ2-5; D call uncertain. This CDR3 comprises 16 residues. Germline assignment: CDR1 MGHRA and CDR2 YSYEKL. V shed 5 bases and J shed 0 bases, with 16 bases lying between them. In DNA, the CDR3 is TGCGCCAGCAGCACCGCGGAAGGATCGTACCAAGAGACCCAGTACTTC. This gives the protein CASSTAEGSYQETQYF.

The rearrangement joins TRBV7-3 to TRBJ2-1; D might be TRBD2 (5 bases). This CDR3 is built from 14 residues. Trimming took off 2 bases at V and 8 bases at J, with 13 bases between the two ends. Germline V gene sequence: CDR1 SGHTA, CDR2 FQGTGA. DNA of the CDR3: TGTGCCAGCAGCTTAGTGGCAGGAGGTGATGAGCAGTTCTTC. It specifies CASSLVAGGDEQFF. Full variable domain (outside the CDR3, taken from reference TRBV7-3 and TRBJ2-1): GAGVSQTPSNKVTEKGKYVELRCDPISGHTALYWYRQSLGQGPEFLIYFQGTGAADDSGLPNDRFFAVRPEGSVSTLKIQRTERGDSAVYLCASSLVAGGDEQFFGPGTRLTVL.

The chain has TRBV3-1 and TRBJ2-7; the match to TRBD2 covers 12 bases. The CDR3 is 15 residues long. In germline, CDR1 is LGHDT, CDR2 YNNKEL (reference sequence). V lost 6 bases, J lost 5 bases, and 8 bases stayed unmatched. CDR3 in DNA: TGTGCCAGCAGGGCTAGCGGGAGGGGAGAGCACGAGCAGTACTTC. It encodes CASRASGRGEHEQYF.

This clonotype was observed a handful of times. The chain links TRBV7-9 to TRBJ2-1; D may be TRBD1 (5 bases). CDR3 length: 12 amino acids. The V and J ends lost 5 bases and 10 bases respectively, with 12 bases between them. Germline assignment: CDR1 SEHNR and CDR2 FQNEAQ (reference sequence). The CDR3 here is CASSADRSEQFF. CDR3 nucleotides: TGTGCCAGCAGCGCAGACAGAAGCGAGCAGTTCTTC.

This clonotype has more than one count but fewer than ten. The chain is built from TRBV4-1 and TRBJ2-7; a possible D gene is TRBD1 (6 bases). The CDR3 extends over 15 amino acids. Trimming stripped 3 bases from V and 1 base from J, with 13 bases between. Germline CDR1 MGHRA, CDR2 YSYEKL. CDR3 coding DNA: TGCGCCAGCAGCCACCTACAGGGCTCGTCCTACGAGCAGTACTTC. Translation gives CASSHLQGSSYEQYF.

This clonotype was found a few times. V and J are TRBV20-1 and TRBJ2-1, with 7 bases matching TRBD2. This CDR3 has 15 amino acids. With V trimmed by 0 bases and J by 3 bases, 5 bases remained unmatched. Per germline, CDR1 DFQATT and CDR2 SNEGSKA (reference sequence). CDR3 residues: CSARDLASGYNEQFF. DNA of the CDR3: TGCAGTGCTAGAGATTTGGCTAGCGGCTACAATGAGCAGTTCTTC.

This rearrangement joins TRBV10-3 to TRBJ2-5, with a weak D call TRBD1 (6 bases). The CDR3 has 16 amino acids. Germline V gives CDR1 ENHRY, CDR2 SYGVKD. V gave up 2 bases and J gave up 2 bases, with 15 bases separating them. The CDR3 DNA sequence: TGTGCCATCAGTGAGACACCGGGACAACTACAAGAGACCCAGTACTTC. Protein: CAISETPGQLQETQYF.

The CDR3 protein is CSVEDWQGIAGANVLTF. Written as DNA, the CDR3 is TGCAGCGTTGAAGATTGGCAGGGAATCGCTGGGGCCAACGTCCTGACTTTC. The rearrangement links TRBV29-1 to TRBJ2-6; tentatively, D is TRBD1 (5 bases). The germline V gene encodes CDR1 SQVTM and CDR2 ANQGSEA. V lost 0 bases and J 2 bases, leaving 14 bases between the germline ends. CDR3 length: 17 residues.

The chain is built from TRBV5-1 and TRBJ1-1, with 7 bases lining up with TRBD1. Trimming cost V 1 base and J 3 bases; bases outside gene matches: 3. The CDR3 has 14 amino acids. The germline V gene has CDR1 SGHRS and CDR2 YFSETQ. The CDR3 DNA reads TGCGCCAGCAGCTTGCGACAGGGAGACACTGAAGCTTTCTTT. Amino acids: CASSLRQGDTEAFF.

This clonotype has more than one count but fewer than ten. V gene TRBV20-1 combines with J gene TRBJ2-5; maybe TRBD2 (5 bases). This CDR3 comprises 14 residues. Trimming left V 3 bases short and J 5 bases short, with 16 bases between. Looked up from germline, CDR1 is DFQATT and CDR2 is SNEGSKA (reference sequence). In DNA, the CDR3 is TGCAGTGCTAGTAGTGCGGAGGTAGTGGAGACCCAGTACTTC. Its translation: CSASSAEVVETQYF.

As DNA, the CDR3 is TGCGCCAGCAGCCATTTTGGTGGTGAGCAGTACTTC. It is translated as CASSHFGGEQYF. The J gene is TRBJ2-7, the V gene TRBV4-3, with D uncertain. Germline values: CDR1 LGHNA, CDR2 YSLEER. V shed 3 bases and J shed 7 bases, with 10 bases lying between them. CDR3 length: 12 amino acids.

The table lists this clonotype with a few counts. The gene calls are TRBV7-9 and TRBJ2-7; D gene unclear. The germline V and J ends were trimmed by 2 bases and 5 bases, with 22 bases remaining between them. The CDR3 totals 17 residues. Per the germline V gene, CDR1 is SEHNR and CDR2 is FQNEAQ (reference sequence). The DNA for the CDR3 is TGTGCCAGCAGCTTATATCCGGCGGACCTCCTGTCCCACGAGCAGTACTTC. Its translation is CASSLYPADLLSHEQYF.

This clonotype has only a few counts. The chain is built from TRBV21-1 and TRBJ1-2. TRBV21-1 is a listed pseudogene. The CDR3 extends over 12 amino acids. This chain's CDR3 is CASSTGCSGYTF. DNA for the CDR3: TGTGCCAGCAGTACAGGTTGCTCTGGCTACACCTTC.